This TCR beta chain stems from a study of PD-L1 blockade in urothelial cancer. The table came from immunoSEQ multiplex PCR; TCRdb's copy has only in-frame clones and leaves some out. Found here are around 100,000 clones, roughly nine tenths of them singletons; the top ten hold around 0.9%. This clone was counted a single time. This sample comprised PBMCs, obtained around atezolizumab (anti-PD-L1) treatment. The TCR sequence derives from a woman of 80 years or more with urothelial cancer.

The CDR3 coding sequence is TGTGCCAGCAGCCAACGGGTATACGGCACTGAAGCTTTCTTT. This sequence encodes CASSQRVYGTEAFF. The chain joins TRBV14 to TRBJ1-1; D ambiguous. V was clipped by 2 bases and J by 4 bases, with 11 bases between them. The CDR3 sequence is 14 residues long. CDR1 SGHDN and CDR2 FVKESK come from the germline V gene.